The rows below give T cell receptor beta chains drawn from one sample of a study of shared T cell receptors in the human thymus. Method: immunoSEQ multiplex PCR; TCRdb's copy keeps in-frame clones and lacks some. The data contain about 660,000 clones, approximately 88% of them singletons. A further study also used this sample, focusing on human thymus T cells.

Sequencing was done on a sample of thymocytes. Every receptor here comes from a boy under two years old with a congenital heart defect. CDR3s include the opening cysteine and the closing phenylalanine or tryptophan. A D gene is named only where the DNA matches it firmly. Not all rows give a size; the values are once, few, many and, for expanded clones, a class.

d_call,j_call,clone_size,v_call,cdr3_nt,cdr3_aa
NA,TRBJ1-4,NA,TRBV6-5,TGTGCCAGCAGCCTTCGACAGCCTCCAAGTGAAAAACTGTTTTTT,CASSLRQPPSEKLFF
NA,TRBJ2-3,NA,TRBV5-1,TGCGCCAGCAGCTTTGGGGCTATCACAGATACGCAGTATTTT,CASSFGAITDTQYF
NA,TRBJ1-5,NA,TRBV28,TGTGCCAGCAGTTCCCAACACAGGGCGCGGGATCAGCCCCAGCATTTT,CASSSQHRARDQPQHF
NA,TRBJ2-3,NA,TRBV5-5,TGTGCCAGCAGATCCGGAGCGCCGGGGGTGAGGGATACGCAGTATTTT,CASRSGAPGVRDTQYF
NA,TRBJ2-3,once,TRBV2,TGTGCCAGCACCTTTCGACCGCTAGCGTTCACAGATACGCAGTATTTT,CASTFRPLAFTDTQYF
TRBD1,TRBJ2-7,NA,TRBV30,TGTGCCTGGAGTGTACCCCCGACAGGGAAGACCTACGAGCAGTACTTC,CAWSVPPTGKTYEQYF
TRBD1,TRBJ1-2,NA,TRBV19,TGTGCCAGTAGTATAGCCCCAGGGACAGGCCCCCTCCTCTATGGCTACACCTTC,CASSIAPGTGPLLYGYTF
TRBD1,TRBJ1-2,NA,TRBV18,TGTGCCAGCTCCCCGAGGCCCAGGGGGGGCTACACCTTC,CASSPRPRGGYTF
TRBD2,TRBJ2-5,NA,TRBV5-1,TGCGCCACGCACCCGGGACTAGCGGAAGAAGAGACCCAGTACTTC,CATHPGLAEEETQYF
NA,TRBJ2-3,NA,TRBV6-5,TGTGCCAGCGATCTTCCCGGCGGGACAGATACGCAGTATTTT,CASDLPGGTDTQYF
TRBD1,TRBJ1-2,NA,TRBV6-1,TGTGCCAGCAGTGCAACAGGGGACTATGGCTACACCTTC,CASSATGDYGYTF
NA,TRBJ1-5,NA,TRBV6-1,TGTGCCAGCAGTGAATTTCGGGGGTGGAGGTCTAGTCAGCCCCAGCATTTT,CASSEFRGWRSSQPQHF
NA,TRBJ1-1,NA,TRBV5-1,TGCGCCAGCAGGTGGCTAGCTCGGGGTTTTGATACTGAAGCTTTCTTT,CASRWLARGFDTEAFF
NA,TRBJ1-3,NA,TRBV5-4,TGTGCCAGCAGCTTGGCTCGAGACCCACAGGGACCAGGAAACACCATATATTTT,CASSLARDPQGPGNTIYF
NA,TRBJ2-7,NA,TRBV5-6,TGTGCCAGCAGCTTGAATCGGGGGACCCCCTACGAGCAGTACTTC,CASSLNRGTPYEQYF
TRBD2,TRBJ2-7,few,TRBV5-4,TGTGCCAGCGCTCCGGGACTAGCGGGAAATAGGGCCGAGCAGTACTTC,CASAPGLAGNRAEQYF
TRBD2,TRBJ2-1,NA,TRBV7-3,TGTGCCAGCAGCCCCGGGACTAGCGGGAGTACGAATGAGCAGTTCTTC,CASSPGTSGSTNEQFF
NA,TRBJ2-5,NA,TRBV21-1,TGTGCCAGCAGCAAAGACCTAGCGGGAGGGCCGATTGGGGAGACCCAGTACTTC,CASSKDLAGGPIGETQYF
TRBD2,TRBJ2-7,NA,TRBV7-8,TGTGCCAGCAGCCCGAACGCGGGAGGACGAAACGAGCAGTACTTC,CASSPNAGGRNEQYF
NA,TRBJ2-7,NA,TRBV29-1,TGCAGCGTTGAAAACCGCGCCCCCCCCTACGAGCAGTACTTC,CSVENRAPPYEQYF
NA,TRBJ1-5,once,TRBV4-1,TGCGCCAGCAGCCAAGAAATGGGGGCGCAGATCCAGCCCCAGCATTTT,CASSQEMGAQIQPQHF
NA,TRBJ1-1,few,TRBV19,TGTGCCAGCATGGGAGAGAACACTGAAGCTTTCTTT,CASMGENTEAFF
TRBD2,TRBJ2-1,NA,TRBV7-8,TGTGCCAGCAGCCCGGGGGGGGCGGGAGGCTCCTACAATGAGCAGTTCTTC,CASSPGGAGGSYNEQFF
TRBD1,TRBJ2-5,NA,TRBV5-6,TGTGCCAGCAGCACAGGGGGCAAGGAGACCCAGTACTTC,CASSTGGKETQYF
TRBD2,TRBJ2-1,once,TRBV4-2,TGTGCCAGCAGCCAAGATCCGACTAGCGGGAGCTCCTACAATGAGCAGTTCTTC,CASSQDPTSGSSYNEQFF
NA,TRBJ2-1,NA,TRBV30,TGTGCCTGGAGCGCCTTTAAAGAGTATGAGCAGTTCTTC,CAWSAFKEYEQFF
TRBD2,TRBJ2-1,NA,TRBV9,TGTGCCAGCAGCCCGCGAGGAGCGGGAGTGCGTAATGAGCAGTTCTTC,CASSPRGAGVRNEQFF
TRBD2,TRBJ2-7,NA,TRBV7-2,TGTGCCAGCAGCCCCCGAGTAGCGGGAGTGGGGTACTTC,CASSPRVAGVGYF
TRBD2,TRBJ2-1,NA,TRBV2,TGTGCCAGGCTGGCTAGCGGGACCCCCTACAATGAGCAGTTCTTC,CARLASGTPYNEQFF
TRBD1,TRBJ1-1,NA,TRBV28,TGTGCCAGCAGTCCTAGGGACAGGGCCGATAAAGCTTTCTTT,CASSPRDRADKAFF
TRBD2,TRBJ2-3,NA,TRBV10-3,TGTGCCATCAAACCCCCAGCGGGAGAGGATACGCAGTATTTT,CAIKPPAGEDTQYF